This T cell receptor (beta chain) was identified in a study of blood T cell repertoires in COVID-19 (dated by TCRdb to 2020 to 2022). Notes on the research overall: Samples from collaborators originated in the United States, Italy and Spain and spanned both the acute and convalescent phases of COVID-19. Where available, HLA class I and class II types were obtained from metadata supplied by the sample provider rather than from assay-based typing. Sample metadata almost always included a de-identified subject ID, COVID-19 status, age in years and sex. The dataset comprised deeply sampled blood TCRbeta repertoires from subjects exposed to, actively infected with, or recovered from COVID-19. The repertoires were released in a freely available public database intended as a resource for research on the immune response to SARS-CoV-2. The samples were drawn from two sources: the first 160 participants of the ongoing ImmuneRACE study, and some 1,300 subjects contributed by 6 global collaborators. The material from the prospective study consisted of cDNA or gDNA derived from T cells, B-cell-depleted T cells, or PBMCs.

Enrolling through a virtual design, the prospective study's participants ranged in age from about 18 to 89 years and lived across 20 to 25 United States geographic areas. In the prospective study, participants were assigned to cohorts based on the clinical history participants reported in a screening survey and a study questionnaire. Exposed participants were defined as having been in contact with someone with a PCR-confirmed or clinician-diagnosed COVID-19 case within 2 weeks of study entry. In the prospective study, mobile phlebotomists collected whole blood, serum and a nasopharyngeal or oropharyngeal swab from each participant. Prospective study participants could optionally give additional blood draws and questionnaires over an approximately two-month period. Before DNA extraction, blood samples from the prospective study were shipped at room temperature or frozen. Results and caveats for the whole study, not just this receptor: Clinical and demographic metadata were provided uncurated, with the amount varying by source and participant.

The immunoSEQ Assay, a bias-controlled multiplex PCR, was used to amplify TCRbeta CDR3 regions from genomic DNA. The study's processing was this. Within the assay, amplification of reference gene primers was used to estimate how many nucleated cells each sample contained. To quantify the absolute abundance of each unique TCRbeta CDR3 rearrangement, sequence reads were collapsed and filtered. For each sample, productive Simpson clonality was calculated by taking the square root of Simpson's diversity index across productive rearrangements. TCRdb retrieved this table from immuneACCESS and kept in-frame rearrangements only. Not all clones are present; in checked studies, unresolved V genes account for under half, and no reason is known for the remainder. V and J calls and clone size are as listed in that table; D and trimming were resolved from the DNA. The sample data list a few hundred thousand clones, and about 89% of these were observed just once. Around 0.94% of the sample is taken by the ten largest.

Relative to germline, V is missing 6 bases and J is missing 6 bases, with 8 bases of the junction outside any gene match. For CDR1 and CDR2, the germline V gene lists SQVTM and ANQGSEA. The CDR3 holds 13 amino acids from the cysteine to the phenylalanine. The only DNA kept is the CDR3, 39 bases in frame from the first base. As to this clone: Its antigen target is currently unknown. No base quality values were provided; no much bigger clone lies one nucleotide off.

Recombination joined TRBV29-1 with TRBJ2-7, with TRBD1 matching 10 junction bases. This clonotype was sampled from a woman aged 40 to 50 who had been exposed to COVID-19. The material sequenced was PBMCs or T cells enriched from blood (not recorded which). The CDR3 protein sequence reads: CSVGQGVSPEQYF. The nucleotide sequence reads as follows: TGCAGCGTAGGACAGGGGGTGAGCCCCGAGCAGTACTTC.